This T cell receptor beta chain was found in a study of blood T cells in healthy people across ages. A second PCR of about 7 to 12 cycles used a sample-barcoded 5' primer and a J-beta primer mix. TCRdb reprocessed the 5' RACE reads with MiXCR, giving one entry per CDR3 protein. Here the sample spans 1.6 million or so distinct CDR3 sequences, around 35% being singletons. As to this clonotype: Its antigen is undetermined.

Losses at the gene ends were 8 bases for V and 4 bases for J; bases not matched to a gene: 7. The germline CDR1 and CDR2 sequences are MDHEN and SYDVKM. This CDR3 has 13 amino acids. Study-wide findings and caveats: Among long-lived donors, naive CD4+ cells were more numerous and diversity higher than in aged donors. Researchers judged that diversity estimates from one million T cells fell short of true values.

The sequence was obtained from a woman aged 30 to 39 in good health. Sequenced material: blood. The gene calls are TRBV28 and TRBJ2-7, with 8 bases matching TRBD2. The CDR3 region is CASLESGGYEQYF. The DNA of the CDR3 is TGTGCCAGCTTAGAGAGCGGGGGTTACGAGCAGTACTTC.